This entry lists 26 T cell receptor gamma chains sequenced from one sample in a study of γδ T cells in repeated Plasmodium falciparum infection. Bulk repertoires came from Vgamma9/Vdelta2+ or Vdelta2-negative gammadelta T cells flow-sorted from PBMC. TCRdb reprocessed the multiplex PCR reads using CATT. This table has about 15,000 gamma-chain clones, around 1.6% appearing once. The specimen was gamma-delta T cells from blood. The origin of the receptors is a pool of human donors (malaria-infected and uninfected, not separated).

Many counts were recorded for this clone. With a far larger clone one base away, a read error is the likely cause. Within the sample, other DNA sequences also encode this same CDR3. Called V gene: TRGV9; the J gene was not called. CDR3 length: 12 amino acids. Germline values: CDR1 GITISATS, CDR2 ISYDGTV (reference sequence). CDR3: CALWEPHYKKLF. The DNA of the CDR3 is TGTGCCTTGTGGGAGCCACACTATAAAAAACTCTTT.

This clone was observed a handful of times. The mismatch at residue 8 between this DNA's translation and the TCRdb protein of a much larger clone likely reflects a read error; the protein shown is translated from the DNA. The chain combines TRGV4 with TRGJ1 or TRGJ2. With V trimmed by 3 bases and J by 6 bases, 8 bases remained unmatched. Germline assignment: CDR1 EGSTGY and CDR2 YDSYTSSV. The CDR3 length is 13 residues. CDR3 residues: CATWDNTCYKKLF. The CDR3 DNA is TGTGCCACCTGGGATAATACGTGTTATAAGAAACTCTTT.

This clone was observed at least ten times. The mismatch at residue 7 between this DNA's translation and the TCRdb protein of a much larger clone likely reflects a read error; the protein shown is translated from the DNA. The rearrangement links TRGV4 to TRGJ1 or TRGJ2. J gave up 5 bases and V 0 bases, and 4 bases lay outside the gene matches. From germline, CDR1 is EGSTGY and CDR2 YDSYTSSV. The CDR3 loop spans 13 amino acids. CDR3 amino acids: CATWDGHHYKKLF. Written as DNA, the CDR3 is TGTGCCACCTGGGATGGGCACCATTATAAGAAACTCTTT.

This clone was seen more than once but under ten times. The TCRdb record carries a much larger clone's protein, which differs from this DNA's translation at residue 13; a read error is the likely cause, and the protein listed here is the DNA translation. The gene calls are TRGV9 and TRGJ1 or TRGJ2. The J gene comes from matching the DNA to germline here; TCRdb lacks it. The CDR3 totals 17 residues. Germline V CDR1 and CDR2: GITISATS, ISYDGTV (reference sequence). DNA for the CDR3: TGTGCCTTGTGGGAGGCCTACAAATATCAGAATTATGATAAGAAACTCTTT. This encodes CALWEAYKYQNYDKKLF.

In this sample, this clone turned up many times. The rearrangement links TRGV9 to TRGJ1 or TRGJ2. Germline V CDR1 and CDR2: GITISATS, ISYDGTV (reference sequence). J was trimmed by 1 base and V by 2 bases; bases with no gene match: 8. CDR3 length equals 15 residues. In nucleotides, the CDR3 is TGTGCCTTGTGGGAGGCCCCATATAATTATTATAAGAAACTCTTT. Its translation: CALWEAPYNYYKKLF.

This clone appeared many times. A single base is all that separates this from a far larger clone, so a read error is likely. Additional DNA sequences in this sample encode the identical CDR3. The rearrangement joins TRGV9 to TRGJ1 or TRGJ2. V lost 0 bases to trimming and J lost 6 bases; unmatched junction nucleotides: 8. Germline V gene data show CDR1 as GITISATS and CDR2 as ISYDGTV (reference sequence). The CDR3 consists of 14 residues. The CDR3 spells CALWEVPYGYKKLF. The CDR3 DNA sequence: TGTGCCTTGTGGGAGGTGCCCTACGGTTATAAGAAACTCTTT.

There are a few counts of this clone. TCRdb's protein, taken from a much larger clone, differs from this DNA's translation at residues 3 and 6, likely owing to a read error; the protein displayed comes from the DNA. The CDR3 coding sequence is TGTGCCTCCTGGGACGTGCATCATAAGAAACTCTTT. Translation: CASWDVHHKKLF. The chain has TRGV2 and TRGJ1 or TRGJ2. The V gene's germline CDR1 is EGSNGY and CDR2 YDSYNSKV. The CDR3 is made up of 12 amino acids.

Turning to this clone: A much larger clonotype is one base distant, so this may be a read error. CDR3 in DNA: TGTGCCACCTGGGACATACTCTCGAATTATTATAAGAAACTCTTT. This codes for CATWDILSNYYKKLF. V and J are TRGV2 and TRGJ1 or TRGJ2. The J gene was not available in TCRdb and was assigned here by matching the DNA to germline segments. The germline gives CDR1 EGSNGY, CDR2 YDSYNSKV. The CDR3 is made up of 15 amino acids. The trim removed 3 bases at V and 0 bases at J, leaving 8 bases unmatched.

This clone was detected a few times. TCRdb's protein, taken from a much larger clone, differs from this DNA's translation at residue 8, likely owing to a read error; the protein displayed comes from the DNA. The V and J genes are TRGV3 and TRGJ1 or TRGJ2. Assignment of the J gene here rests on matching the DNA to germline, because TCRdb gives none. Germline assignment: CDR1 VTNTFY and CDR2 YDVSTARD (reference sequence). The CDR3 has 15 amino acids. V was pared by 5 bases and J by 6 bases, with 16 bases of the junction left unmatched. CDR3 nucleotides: TGTGCCACCTGGGTCGGGGAAGAACCGGGTTATAAGAAACTCTTT. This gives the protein CATWVGEEPGYKKLF.

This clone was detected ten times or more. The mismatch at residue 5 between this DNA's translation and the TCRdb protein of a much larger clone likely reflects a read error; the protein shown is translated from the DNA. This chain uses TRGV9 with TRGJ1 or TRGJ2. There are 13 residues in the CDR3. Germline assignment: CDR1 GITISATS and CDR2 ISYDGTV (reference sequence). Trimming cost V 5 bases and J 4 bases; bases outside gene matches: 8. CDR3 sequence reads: CALWGAPYYKKLF. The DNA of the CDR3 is TGTGCCTTGTGGGGGGCGCCATATTATAAGAAACTCTTT.

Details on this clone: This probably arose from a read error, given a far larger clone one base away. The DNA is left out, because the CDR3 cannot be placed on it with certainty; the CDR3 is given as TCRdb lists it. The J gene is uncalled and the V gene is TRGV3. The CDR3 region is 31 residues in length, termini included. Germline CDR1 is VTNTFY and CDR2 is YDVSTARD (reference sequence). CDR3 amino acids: CATWDRIIIRNSLAVEQHLLSQVSIGRIQHF.

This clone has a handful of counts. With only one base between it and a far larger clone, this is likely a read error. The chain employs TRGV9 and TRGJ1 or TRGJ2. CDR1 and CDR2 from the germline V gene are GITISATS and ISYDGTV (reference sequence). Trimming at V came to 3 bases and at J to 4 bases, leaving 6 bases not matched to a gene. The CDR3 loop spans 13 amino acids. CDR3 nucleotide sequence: TGTGCCTTGTGGGAGCTCAACTATTATAAGAAACTCTTT. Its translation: CALWELNYYKKLF.

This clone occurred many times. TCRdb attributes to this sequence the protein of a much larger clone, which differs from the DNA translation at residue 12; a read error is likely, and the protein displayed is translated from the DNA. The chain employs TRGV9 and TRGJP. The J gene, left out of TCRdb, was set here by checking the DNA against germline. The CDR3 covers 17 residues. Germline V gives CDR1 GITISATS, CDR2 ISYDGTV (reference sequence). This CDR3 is CALWEDEPELGRKIKVF. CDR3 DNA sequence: TGTGCCTTGTGGGAGGACGAACCAGAGTTGGGCAGAAAAATCAAGGTATTT.

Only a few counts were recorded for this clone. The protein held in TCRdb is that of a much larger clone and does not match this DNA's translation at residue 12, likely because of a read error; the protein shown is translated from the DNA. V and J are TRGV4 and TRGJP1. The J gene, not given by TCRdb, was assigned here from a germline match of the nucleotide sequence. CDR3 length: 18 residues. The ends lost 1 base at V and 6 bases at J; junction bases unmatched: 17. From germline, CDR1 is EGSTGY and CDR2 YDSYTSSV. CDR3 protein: CATWDGTPLMASGWFKIF. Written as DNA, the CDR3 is TGTGCCACCTGGGATGGTACTCCTTTAATGGCCTCTGGTTGGTTCAAGATATTT.

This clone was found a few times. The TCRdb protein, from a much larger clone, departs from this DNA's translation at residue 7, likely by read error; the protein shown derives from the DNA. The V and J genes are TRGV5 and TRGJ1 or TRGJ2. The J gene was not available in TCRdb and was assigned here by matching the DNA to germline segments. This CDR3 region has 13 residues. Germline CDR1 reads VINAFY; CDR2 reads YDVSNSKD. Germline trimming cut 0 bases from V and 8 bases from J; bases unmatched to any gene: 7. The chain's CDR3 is CATWDRLFDKKLF. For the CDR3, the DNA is TGTGCCACCTGGGACAGGCTTTTCGATAAGAAACTCTTT.

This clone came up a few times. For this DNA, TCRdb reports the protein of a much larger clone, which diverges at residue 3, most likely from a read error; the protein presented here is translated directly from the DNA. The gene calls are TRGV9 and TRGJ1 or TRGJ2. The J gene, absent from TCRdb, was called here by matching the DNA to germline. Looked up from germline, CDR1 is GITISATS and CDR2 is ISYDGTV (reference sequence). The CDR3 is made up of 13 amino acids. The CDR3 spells CASWEGHYYKKLF. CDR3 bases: TGTGCCTCGTGGGAGGGTCATTATTATAAGAAACTCTTT.

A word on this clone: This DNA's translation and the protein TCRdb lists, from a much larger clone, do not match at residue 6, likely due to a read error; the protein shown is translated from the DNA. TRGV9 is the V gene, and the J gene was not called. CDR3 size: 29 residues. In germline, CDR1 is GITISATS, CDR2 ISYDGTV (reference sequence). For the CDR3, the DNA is TGTGCCTTGTGGGAGGCGCAGAAGGTGGGATTGGCAGTGGAACAACACTGGTTGTCACAGGTAAGTATCGGAAGAATACAACATTTC. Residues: CALWEAQKVGLAVEQHWLSQVSIGRIQHF.

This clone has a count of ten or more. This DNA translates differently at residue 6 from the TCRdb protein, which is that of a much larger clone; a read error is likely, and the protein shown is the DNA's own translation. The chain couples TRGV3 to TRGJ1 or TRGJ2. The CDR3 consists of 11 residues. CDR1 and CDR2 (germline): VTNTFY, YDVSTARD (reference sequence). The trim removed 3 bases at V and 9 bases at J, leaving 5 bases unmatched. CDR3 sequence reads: CATWDATKKLF. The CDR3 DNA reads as TGTGCCACCTGGGACGCCACTAAGAAACTCTTT.

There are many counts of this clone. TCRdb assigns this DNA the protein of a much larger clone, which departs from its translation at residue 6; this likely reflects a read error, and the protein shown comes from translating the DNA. The DNA for the CDR3 is TGTGCCTTGTGGGACACAATTTTCTATTATAAGAAACTCTTT. Its translation: CALWDTIFYYKKLF. J is TRGJ1 or TRGJ2 and V is TRGV9. The J gene is not listed in TCRdb, so it was assigned here from a DNA match to germline. V lost 4 bases and J lost 4; bases outside the gene matches: 10. This CDR3 spans 14 amino acids. Germline lookup yields CDR1 GITISATS and CDR2 ISYDGTV (reference sequence).

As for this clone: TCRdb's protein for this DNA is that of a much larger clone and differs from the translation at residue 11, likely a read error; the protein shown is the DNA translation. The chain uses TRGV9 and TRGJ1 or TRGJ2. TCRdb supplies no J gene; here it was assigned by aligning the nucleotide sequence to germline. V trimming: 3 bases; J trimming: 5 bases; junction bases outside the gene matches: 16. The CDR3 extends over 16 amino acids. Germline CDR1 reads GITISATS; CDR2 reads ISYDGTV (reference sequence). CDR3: CALWECNLACHYKKLF. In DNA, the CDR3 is TGTGCCTTGTGGGAGTGCAATTTGGCTTGTCATTATAAGAAACTCTTT.

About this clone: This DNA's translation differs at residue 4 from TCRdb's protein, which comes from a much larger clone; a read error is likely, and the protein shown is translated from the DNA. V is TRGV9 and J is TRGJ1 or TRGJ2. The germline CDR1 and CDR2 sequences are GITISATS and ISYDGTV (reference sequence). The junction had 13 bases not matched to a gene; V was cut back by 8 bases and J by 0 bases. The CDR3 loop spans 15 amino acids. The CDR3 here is CALLVFISNYYKKLF. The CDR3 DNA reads TGTGCCTTGTTGGTATTCATATCGAATTATTATAAGAAACTCTTT.

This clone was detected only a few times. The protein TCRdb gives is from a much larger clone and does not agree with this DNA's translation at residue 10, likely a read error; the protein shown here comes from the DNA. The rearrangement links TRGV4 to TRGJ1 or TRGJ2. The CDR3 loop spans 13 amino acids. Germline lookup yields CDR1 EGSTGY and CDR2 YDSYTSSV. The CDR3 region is CATWDGCVYTKLF. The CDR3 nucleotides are TGTGCCACCTGGGATGGTTGCGTTTATACGAAACTCTTT.

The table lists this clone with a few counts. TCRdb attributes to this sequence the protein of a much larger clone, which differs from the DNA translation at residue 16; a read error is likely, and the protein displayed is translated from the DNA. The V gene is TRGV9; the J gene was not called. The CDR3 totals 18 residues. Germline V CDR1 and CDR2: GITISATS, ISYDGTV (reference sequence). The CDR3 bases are TGTGCCTTGTGGGAGGAACGCCAGCAGGAGTTGGGCAAAAAAATCGAGGTATTT. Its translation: CALWEERQQELGKKIEVF.

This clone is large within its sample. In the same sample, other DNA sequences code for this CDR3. CDR3 sequence reads: CALWEVELGKKIKVF. The DNA of the CDR3 is TGTGCCTTGTGGGAGGTGGAGTTGGGCAAAAAAATCAAGGTATTT. This sequence joins TRGV9 and TRGJP. Germline V gives CDR1 GITISATS, CDR2 ISYDGTV (reference sequence). The CDR3 is made up of 15 amino acids. With V trimmed by 0 bases and J by 7 bases, 0 bases remained unmatched.

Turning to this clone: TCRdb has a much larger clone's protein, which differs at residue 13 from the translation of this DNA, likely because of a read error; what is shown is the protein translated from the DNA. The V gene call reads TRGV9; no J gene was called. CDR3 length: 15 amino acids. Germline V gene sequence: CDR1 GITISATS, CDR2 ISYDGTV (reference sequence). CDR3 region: CALWEVPVRYYKRLF. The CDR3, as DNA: TGTGCCTTGTGGGAGGTGCCTGTCCGATATTATAAGAGACTCTTT.

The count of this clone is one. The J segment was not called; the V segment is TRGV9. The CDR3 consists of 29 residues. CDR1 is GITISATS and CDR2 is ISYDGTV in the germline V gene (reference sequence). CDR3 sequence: CALWETIRNSMAVEQHLLSQVSIGRIQHF. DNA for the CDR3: TGTGCCTTGTGGGAGACTATAAGAAACTCTATGGCAGTGGAACAACACTTGTTGTCACAGGTAAGTATCGGAAGAATACAACATTTC.